The 14 T cell receptor beta chains presented below share a single source sample, sequenced in a study of cytomegalovirus exposure and HLA in healthy donors. Vbeta (60) and Jbeta (13) primers were used in the PCR. TCRdb's table, derived via immunoSEQ multiplex PCR, lists solely in-frame clones and lacks some. The repertoire has 75,000 to 80,000 clones, about 81% of them found once; the top ten carry approximately 8.9%. Sequenced: PBMCs. Source of these receptors: a middle-aged woman in good health and CMV-seropositive.

V usage is TRBV11-3 and J usage is TRBJ2-3, with TRBD2 identical over 8 bases. The CDR3 totals 17 residues. After removal of 1 base from V and 5 bases from J, the junction contained 11 bases not matched to a gene. The germline CDR1 and CDR2 sequences are SGHNT and YENEEA. The CDR3 bases are TGTGCCAGCAGCTTAGGAAACCCAGCGGGGGCGGTAGATACGCAGTATTTT. It yields the protein CASSLGNPAGAVDTQYF.

For this clone: This same CDR3 is encoded by further DNA sequences in the sample. The chain uses TRBV14 and TRBJ2-5, with 10 positions matching TRBD2. The CDR3 loop spans 18 amino acids. V was pared by 3 bases and J by 4 bases, with 14 bases of the junction left unmatched. Germline lookup yields CDR1 SGHDN and CDR2 FVKESK. CDR3 loop: CASSQVPPASGGLETQYF. The CDR3 DNA reads TGTGCCAGCAGCCAGGTCCCCCCTGCTAGCGGGGGATTAGAGACCCAGTACTTC.

The chain carries TRBV6-1 and TRBJ1-4; possibly TRBD1 for D (6 bases). The germline gives CDR1 MNHNS, CDR2 SASEGT. This CDR3 is 15 amino acids long. Deletions cut 3 bases from V and 3 bases from J, with 11 bases between. The CDR3 sequence: CASSDQDRPNEKLFF. In DNA, the CDR3 is TGTGCCAGCAGTGATCAGGACAGACCTAATGAAAAACTGTTTTTT.

This chain uses TRBV27 with TRBJ2-3, with TRBD1 matching 9 bases. The CDR3 has 15 residues. V shed 9 bases, J shed 3 bases, and the junction held 10 bases outside the gene matches. Germline CDR1 MNHEY, CDR2 SMNVEV (reference sequence). CDR3 residues: CASSPDRGFTDTQYF. The CDR3 nucleotides are TGTGCCAGTTCCCCGGACAGGGGATTTACAGATACGCAGTATTTT.

V and J are TRBV6-5 and TRBJ1-1; maybe TRBD1 (6 bases). Germline lookup yields CDR1 MNHEY and CDR2 SVGAGI. V gave up 10 bases and J gave up 0 bases, with 12 bases separating them. The CDR3 totals 13 residues. The CDR3 loop reads CAIGGQLNTEAFF. CDR3 nucleotide sequence: TGTGCCATCGGAGGACAGTTGAACACTGAAGCTTTCTTT.

This clone has just one count. This chain uses TRBV9 with TRBJ2-5; 10 bases line up with TRBD2. Trimming removed 0 bases from V and 0 bases from J; junction bases left unmatched: 2. The germline CDR1 and CDR2 sequences are SGDLS and YYNGEE. This CDR3 spans 16 amino acids. The CDR3 region has the DNA TGTGCCAGCAGCGTAGGTAGCGGGGGGTACCAAGAGACCCAGTACTTC. Encoded protein: CASSVGSGGYQETQYF.

The rearrangement links TRBV19 to TRBJ1-4; 11 positions match TRBD1. Germline V lookup: CDR1 LNHDA, CDR2 SQIVND (reference sequence). CDR3 length: 15 residues. With V trimmed by 4 bases and J by 10 bases, 8 bases remained unmatched. The CDR3 region is CASSTEGDRGGKLFF. For the CDR3, the DNA is TGTGCCAGTAGTACAGAGGGGGACAGGGGGGGAAAACTGTTTTTT.

This clone was observed a few times. The chain has TRBV5-6 and TRBJ2-7; D remains unclear. The V gene's germline CDR1 is SGHDT and CDR2 YYEEEE. Between the trimmed V and J ends, which lost 0 bases and 4 bases, there was a span of 5 bases. The CDR3 consists of 12 residues. The CDR3 bases are TGTGCCAGCAGCTTGGCAGTTTACGAGCAGTACTTC. As protein: CASSLAVYEQYF.

This sequence joins TRBV9 and TRBJ2-7; 8 bases line up with TRBD1. This CDR3 spans 14 amino acids. The germline gives CDR1 SGDLS, CDR2 YYNGEE. With 3 bases clipped from V and 2 bases from J, the junction kept 4 bases outside the gene matches. The CDR3 reads CASSAGTGTYEQYF. In DNA, the CDR3 is TGTGCCAGCAGCGCCGGGACAGGTACCTACGAGCAGTACTTC.

This chain joins TRBV5-8 and TRBJ2-7; 10 positions agree with TRBD1. Germline V gene lookup returns CDR1 SGHTS and CDR2 YDEGEE. The CDR3 has 15 residues. The V and J ends lost 0 bases and 6 bases, in that order; junction bases with no gene match: 6. The CDR3, as DNA: TGTGCCAGCAGCTTGGGGTACGGGACAGGGGCCGAGCAGTACTTC. This translates into CASSLGYGTGAEQYF.

The chain links TRBV19 to TRBJ1-2; no clear D gene. Trimming took off 8 bases at V and 2 bases at J, with 12 bases between the two ends. The germline V gene encodes CDR1 LNHDA and CDR2 SQIVND (reference sequence). This CDR3 contains 13 residues. The CDR3 DNA follows: TGTGCCAGTGGTCGTTTTCAGAACTATGGCTACACCTTC. Protein: CASGRFQNYGYTF.

Here the CDR3 reads CASSEAVEGAGDTQYF. The CDR3 DNA follows: TGTGCCAGCAGTGAAGCGGTCGAGGGGGCCGGGGATACGCAGTATTTT. The J gene is TRBJ2-3, the V gene TRBV6-1; 7 bases align to TRBD1. There are 16 residues in the CDR3. Germline V gene lookup returns CDR1 MNHNS and CDR2 SASEGT. The V and J ends lost 0 bases and 6 bases, in that order; junction bases with no gene match: 9.

The gene calls are TRBV7-8 and TRBJ2-7; D is ambiguous. The germline V gene encodes CDR1 SGHVS and CDR2 FQNEAQ. V lost 0 bases and J lost 5, with 14 bases in between. The CDR3 extends over 15 amino acids. Here the CDR3 reads CASSLALRGVHEQYF. The CDR3 DNA is TGTGCCAGCAGCTTAGCGCTACGAGGAGTCCACGAGCAGTACTTC.

CDR3 nucleotide sequence: TGTGCCAGCAGCAAAGATAGGGAGAACTCTGGGGCCAACGTCCTGACTTTC. This sequence encodes CASSKDRENSGANVLTF. The chain uses TRBV21-1 and TRBJ2-6; the tabulated D call, TRBD2, remains unverified against the DNA. TRBV21-1 is a listed pseudogene. The CDR3 contains 17 residues.